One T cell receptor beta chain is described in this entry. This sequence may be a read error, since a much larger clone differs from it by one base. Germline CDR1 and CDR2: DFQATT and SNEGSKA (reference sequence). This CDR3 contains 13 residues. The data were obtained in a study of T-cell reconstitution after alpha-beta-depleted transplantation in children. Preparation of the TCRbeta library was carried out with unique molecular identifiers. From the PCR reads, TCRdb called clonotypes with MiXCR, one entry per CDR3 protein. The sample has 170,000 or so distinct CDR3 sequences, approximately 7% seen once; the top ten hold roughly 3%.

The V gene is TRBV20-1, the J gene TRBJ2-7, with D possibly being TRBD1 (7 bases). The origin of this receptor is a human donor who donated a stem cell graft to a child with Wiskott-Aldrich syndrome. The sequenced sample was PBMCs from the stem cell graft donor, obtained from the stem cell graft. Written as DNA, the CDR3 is TGCAGTGCTGGCGGGACAGTACTGGGCGAGGAGTACTTC. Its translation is CSAGGTVLGEEYF.